Presented here are 20 T cell receptor beta chains from one specimen sequenced in a study of blood T cell repertoires in COVID-19. Measured with immunoSEQ multiplex PCR; TCRdb has only the in-frame clones, and not every one. Among some 240,000 clones listed, around 80% were seen once. Material for sequencing was peripheral blood. The source of these receptors is a human donor in a cohort sampled during active COVID-19.

This rearrangement joins TRBV28 to TRBJ2-2; D may be TRBD1 (7 bases). CDR3 length equals 14 residues. V was cut by 5 bases and J by 7 bases, with 14 bases left in between. In germline, CDR1 is MDHEN, CDR2 SYDVKM. CDR3 in DNA: TGTGCCAGCAGTCCCCAGGGGGGCCTCGGGGAGCTGTTTTTT. It encodes CASSPQGGLGELFF. Full variable domain (rest looked up from reference TRBV28 and TRBJ2-2): DVKVTQSSRYLVKRTGEKVFLECVQDMDHENMFWYRQDPGLGLRLIYFSYDVKMKEKGDIPEGYSVSREKKERFSLILESASTNQTSMYLCASSPQGGLGELFFGEGSRLTVL.

The genes are TRBV15 and TRBJ1-3; the D is unclear. CDR1 LNHNV and CDR2 YYDKDF come from the germline V gene (reference sequence). The CDR3 length is 13 residues. Trimming removed 5 bases at V and 0 bases at J, with 5 bases between. CDR3 nucleotides: TGTGCCACCAGCCGGAGCTCTGGAAACACCATATATTTT. This translates into CATSRSSGNTIYF.

In DNA, the CDR3 is TGTGCCAGTAGTAGTGACAGATTCTCTGGGGCCAACGTCCTGACTTTC. It is translated as CASSSDRFSGANVLTF. The chain employs TRBV19 and TRBJ2-6; tentatively, D is TRBD1 (5 bases). V was cut by 4 bases and J by 0 bases, with 10 bases left in between. The germline CDR1 and CDR2 sequences are LNHDA and SQIVND (reference sequence). This CDR3 has 16 amino acids.

As DNA, the CDR3 is TGTGCCAGCAGCCTTAGCGGGAGCACTTACAATGAGCAGTTCTTC. Translation: CASSLSGSTYNEQFF. The J gene is TRBJ2-1, the V gene TRBV7-2, with TRBD2 matching over 9 bases. The ends lost 5 bases at V and 4 bases at J; junction bases unmatched: 6. In germline, CDR1 is SGHTA, CDR2 FQGNSA. This CDR3 has 15 residues.

This chain connects TRBV28 to TRBJ2-1, with 12 bases that match TRBD2. Germline-derived CDR1 and CDR2 are MDHEN and SYDVKM. This CDR3 contains 16 residues. With 5 bases clipped from V and 4 bases from J, the junction kept 6 bases outside the gene matches. CDR3 sequence: CASSKGLAGSYNEQFF. The CDR3 nucleotides read TGTGCCAGCAGTAAGGGACTAGCGGGTTCTTACAATGAGCAGTTCTTC.

The chain recombines TRBV7-2 with TRBJ2-1, with TRBD2 identical over 10 bases. J was trimmed by 4 bases and V by 5 bases; bases with no gene match: 5. The CDR3 covers 15 residues. Germline lookup yields CDR1 SGHTA and CDR2 FQGNSA. DNA of the CDR3: TGTGCCAGCAGCGTACTAGCGGGACCTTACAATGAGCAGTTCTTC. It encodes CASSVLAGPYNEQFF.

A word on this clone: One junction end disagrees with the germline gene, perhaps due to a read error. The chain recombines TRBV7-6 with TRBJ2-1, with D uncertain. Germline V gives CDR1 SGHVS, CDR2 FNYEAQ. This CDR3 spans 12 amino acids. The CDR3 DNA reads TGTGCCAGCAGCCCGAGCCGCGCCGAATATATCTTC. Protein: CASSPSRAEYIF.

J is TRBJ2-7 and V is TRBV14, with TRBD2 identical over 11 bases. J gave up 2 bases and V 5 bases, and 14 bases lay outside the gene matches. The CDR3 runs to 18 residues. Germline V CDR1 and CDR2: SGHDN, FVKESK. The CDR3 DNA sequence: TGTGCCAGCAGCGAGACTAGCGGGATAGTCACCGTTCCCTACGAGCAGTACTTC. This encodes CASSETSGIVTVPYEQYF.

The chain employs TRBV5-1 and TRBJ2-1; a weak D match, TRBD2 (5 bases). Trimming took 5 bases from V and 5 from J, leaving 14 bases between them. Germline values: CDR1 SGHRS, CDR2 YFSETQ. This CDR3 region has 14 residues. DNA of the CDR3: TGCGCCAGCAGTTCTACCGGGGATAACAATGAGCAGTTCTTC. It yields the protein CASSSTGDNNEQFF. Full variable domain (missing parts from reference TRBV5-1 and TRBJ2-1): KAGVTQTPRYLIKTRGQQVTLSCSPISGHRSVSWYQQTPGQGLQFLFEYFSETQRNKGNFPGRFSGRQFSNSRSEMNVSTLELGDSALYLCASSSTGDNNEQFFGPGTRLTVL.

V usage is TRBV28 and J usage is TRBJ2-5; maybe TRBD2 (6 bases). The length of the CDR3 is 14 residues. CDR1 MDHEN and CDR2 SYDVKM come from the germline V gene. Trimming shortened V by 10 bases and J by 4 bases, and 19 bases separated the two germline ends. CDR3 residues: CATDSPPGGETQYF. For the CDR3, the DNA is TGTGCCACCGATTCTCCCCCCGGGGGAGAGACCCAGTACTTC.

This chain uses TRBV7-3 with TRBJ2-3; 7 positions match TRBD1. The germline V gene encodes CDR1 SGHTA and CDR2 FQGTGA. This CDR3 has 13 residues. J lost 11 bases, V lost 4 bases, and 9 bases had no gene match. The CDR3 coding sequence is TGTGCCAGCAGCTCGATCACCGGGACAGAGCAGTATTTT. It encodes CASSSITGTEQYF.

The V gene is TRBV7-2, the J gene TRBJ1-6; possibly TRBD1 for D (6 bases). CDR3 length: 16 amino acids. V lost 0 bases and J 10 bases, leaving 16 bases between the germline ends. In germline, CDR1 is SGHTA, CDR2 FQGNSA. The CDR3 nucleotides read TGTGCCAGCAGCTTAGCGGGCAGGGGAACCGGATCACCCCTCCACTTT. This encodes CASSLAGRGTGSPLHF.

J is TRBJ2-1 and V is TRBV18; 9 bases fit TRBD1. The CDR3 has 16 amino acids. CDR1 KGHSH and CDR2 LQKENI come from the germline V gene. V lost 4 bases, J lost 6 bases, and 10 bases stayed unmatched. DNA of the CDR3: TGTGCCAGCTCACTTTCGACAGGGGGATCCCCCAATGAGCAGTTCTTC. This gives the protein CASSLSTGGSPNEQFF.

This chain uses TRBV16 with TRBJ1-2; D unresolved. The CDR3 has 14 amino acids. Trimming took 6 bases from V and 4 from J, leaving 15 bases between them. The germline V gene has CDR1 KGHSY and CDR2 FQNENV. CDR3 sequence: CASSLSGGSYGYTF. The CDR3 DNA sequence: TGTGCCAGCAGTCTATCCGGCGGGTCCTATGGCTACACCTTC.

The chain uses TRBV11-1 and TRBJ2-7, with 7 bases that match TRBD1. The trim removed 5 bases at V and 0 bases at J, leaving 10 bases unmatched. The CDR3 is 16 amino acids. Germline CDR1 and CDR2: SGHAT and FQDESV (reference sequence). CDR3 region: CASSLTDRVGSYEQYF. The DNA of the CDR3 is TGTGCCAGCAGCCTGACCGACAGGGTGGGCTCCTACGAGCAGTACTTC. The full variable domain, its missing parts supplied by reference TRBV11-1 and TRBJ2-7, is EAEVAQSPRYKITEKSQAVAFWCDPISGHATLYWYRQILGQGPELLVQFQDESVVDDSQLPKDRFSAERLKGVDSTLKIQPAELGDSAMYLCASSLTDRVGSYEQYFGPGTRLTVT.

The chain couples TRBV19 to TRBJ1-5; 7 positions match TRBD1. The CDR3 is 13 amino acids. Trimming at V came to 6 bases and at J to 11 bases, leaving 10 bases not matched to a gene. Germline V gives CDR1 LNHDA, CDR2 SQIVND (reference sequence). CDR3 residues: CASRDRIWWAQHF. The CDR3 nucleotides are TGTGCCAGTAGGGACAGGATTTGGTGGGCCCAGCATTTT.

This chain links TRBV12-3 or TRBV12-4 with TRBJ1-3; D possibly corresponds to TRBD1 (5 bases). V was cut by 10 bases and J by 2 bases, with 12 bases left in between. The length of the CDR3 is 13 residues. The CDR3: CAMKRGAGNTIYF. As DNA, the CDR3 is TGTGCCATGAAAAGGGGCGCTGGAAACACCATATATTTT.

V is TRBV5-4 and J is TRBJ2-2; a possible D gene is TRBD2 (5 bases). V gave up 0 bases and J gave up 3 bases, with 9 bases separating them. The CDR3 has 15 residues. Per germline, CDR1 SGHNT and CDR2 YYREEE (reference sequence). CDR3 sequence: CASSLDLAHTGELFF. The CDR3 DNA follows: TGTGCCAGCAGCTTGGACCTAGCCCACACCGGGGAGCTGTTTTTT.

This clone was recorded many times. The chain links TRBV5-5 to TRBJ2-1; D gene unclear. CDR3 size: 15 residues. V was shortened by 4 bases and J by 6 bases, with 17 bases between the two germline ends. Germline lookup yields CDR1 SGHKS and CDR2 YYEKEE (reference sequence). As DNA, the CDR3 is TGTGCCAGCAGCAGAAGACCCGCACAGAGCAATGAGCAGTTCTTC. It is translated as CASSRRPAQSNEQFF.

The chain couples TRBV6-5 to TRBJ2-1; TRBD1 agrees at 8 bases. The CDR3 contains 15 residues. The J segment lost 3 bases and the V segment lost 6 bases, leaving 7 bases of the junction unmatched. Germline V gene sequence: CDR1 MNHEY, CDR2 SVGAGI. The CDR3 region has the DNA TGTGCCAGCAGCGGGACAGGTCACCGCTACAATGAGCAGTTCTTC. Translated, it gives CASSGTGHRYNEQFF.